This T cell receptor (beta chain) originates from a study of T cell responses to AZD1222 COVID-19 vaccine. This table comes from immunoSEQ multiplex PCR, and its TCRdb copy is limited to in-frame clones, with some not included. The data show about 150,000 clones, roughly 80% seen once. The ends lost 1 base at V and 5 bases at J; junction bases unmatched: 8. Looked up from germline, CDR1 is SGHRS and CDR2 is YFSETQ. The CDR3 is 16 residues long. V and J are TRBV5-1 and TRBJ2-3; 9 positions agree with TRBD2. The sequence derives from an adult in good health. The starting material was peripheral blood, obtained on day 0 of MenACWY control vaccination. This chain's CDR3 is CASSLFAGGLGDTQYF. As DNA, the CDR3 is TGCGCCAGCAGCTTGTTCGCGGGGGGGCTTGGAGATACGCAGTATTTT.